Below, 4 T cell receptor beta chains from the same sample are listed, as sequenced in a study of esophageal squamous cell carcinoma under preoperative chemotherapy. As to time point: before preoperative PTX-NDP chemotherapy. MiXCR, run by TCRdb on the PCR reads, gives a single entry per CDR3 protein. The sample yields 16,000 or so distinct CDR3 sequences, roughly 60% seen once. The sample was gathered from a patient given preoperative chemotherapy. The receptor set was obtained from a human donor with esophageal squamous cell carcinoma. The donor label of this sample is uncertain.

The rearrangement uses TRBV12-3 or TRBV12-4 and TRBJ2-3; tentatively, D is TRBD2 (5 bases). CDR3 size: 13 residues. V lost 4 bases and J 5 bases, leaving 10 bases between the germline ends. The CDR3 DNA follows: TGTGCCAGCAGTTCAAGCGGACGAGATACGCAGTATTTT. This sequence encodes CASSSSGRDTQYF.

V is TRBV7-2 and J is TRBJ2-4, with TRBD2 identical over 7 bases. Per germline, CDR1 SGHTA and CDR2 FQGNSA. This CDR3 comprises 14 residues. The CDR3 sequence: CAGSGATDLDTQYF. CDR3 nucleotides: TGTGCGGGCAGCGGGGCCACTGACCTAGATACGCAGTACTTC. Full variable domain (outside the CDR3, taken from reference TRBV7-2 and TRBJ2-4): GAGVSQSPSNKVTEKGKDVELRCDPISGHTALYWYRQSLGQGLEFLIYFQGNSAPDKSGLPSDRFSAERTGGSVSTLTIQRTQQEDSAVYLCAGSGATDLDTQYFGAGTRLSVL.

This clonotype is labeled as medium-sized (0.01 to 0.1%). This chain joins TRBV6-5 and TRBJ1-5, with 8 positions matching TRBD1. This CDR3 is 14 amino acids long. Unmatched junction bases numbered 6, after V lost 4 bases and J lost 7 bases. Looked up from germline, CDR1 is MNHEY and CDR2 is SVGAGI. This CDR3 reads CASSSGQGRQPQHF. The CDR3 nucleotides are TGTGCCAGCAGTTCCGGACAGGGAAGACAGCCCCAGCATTTT.

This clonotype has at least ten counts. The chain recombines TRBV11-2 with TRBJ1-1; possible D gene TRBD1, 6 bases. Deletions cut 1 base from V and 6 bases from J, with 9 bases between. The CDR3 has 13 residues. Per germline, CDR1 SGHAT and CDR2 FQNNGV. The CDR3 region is CASSLAQGSEAFF. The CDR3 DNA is TGTGCCAGCAGCTTAGCCCAGGGGTCTGAAGCTTTCTTT.